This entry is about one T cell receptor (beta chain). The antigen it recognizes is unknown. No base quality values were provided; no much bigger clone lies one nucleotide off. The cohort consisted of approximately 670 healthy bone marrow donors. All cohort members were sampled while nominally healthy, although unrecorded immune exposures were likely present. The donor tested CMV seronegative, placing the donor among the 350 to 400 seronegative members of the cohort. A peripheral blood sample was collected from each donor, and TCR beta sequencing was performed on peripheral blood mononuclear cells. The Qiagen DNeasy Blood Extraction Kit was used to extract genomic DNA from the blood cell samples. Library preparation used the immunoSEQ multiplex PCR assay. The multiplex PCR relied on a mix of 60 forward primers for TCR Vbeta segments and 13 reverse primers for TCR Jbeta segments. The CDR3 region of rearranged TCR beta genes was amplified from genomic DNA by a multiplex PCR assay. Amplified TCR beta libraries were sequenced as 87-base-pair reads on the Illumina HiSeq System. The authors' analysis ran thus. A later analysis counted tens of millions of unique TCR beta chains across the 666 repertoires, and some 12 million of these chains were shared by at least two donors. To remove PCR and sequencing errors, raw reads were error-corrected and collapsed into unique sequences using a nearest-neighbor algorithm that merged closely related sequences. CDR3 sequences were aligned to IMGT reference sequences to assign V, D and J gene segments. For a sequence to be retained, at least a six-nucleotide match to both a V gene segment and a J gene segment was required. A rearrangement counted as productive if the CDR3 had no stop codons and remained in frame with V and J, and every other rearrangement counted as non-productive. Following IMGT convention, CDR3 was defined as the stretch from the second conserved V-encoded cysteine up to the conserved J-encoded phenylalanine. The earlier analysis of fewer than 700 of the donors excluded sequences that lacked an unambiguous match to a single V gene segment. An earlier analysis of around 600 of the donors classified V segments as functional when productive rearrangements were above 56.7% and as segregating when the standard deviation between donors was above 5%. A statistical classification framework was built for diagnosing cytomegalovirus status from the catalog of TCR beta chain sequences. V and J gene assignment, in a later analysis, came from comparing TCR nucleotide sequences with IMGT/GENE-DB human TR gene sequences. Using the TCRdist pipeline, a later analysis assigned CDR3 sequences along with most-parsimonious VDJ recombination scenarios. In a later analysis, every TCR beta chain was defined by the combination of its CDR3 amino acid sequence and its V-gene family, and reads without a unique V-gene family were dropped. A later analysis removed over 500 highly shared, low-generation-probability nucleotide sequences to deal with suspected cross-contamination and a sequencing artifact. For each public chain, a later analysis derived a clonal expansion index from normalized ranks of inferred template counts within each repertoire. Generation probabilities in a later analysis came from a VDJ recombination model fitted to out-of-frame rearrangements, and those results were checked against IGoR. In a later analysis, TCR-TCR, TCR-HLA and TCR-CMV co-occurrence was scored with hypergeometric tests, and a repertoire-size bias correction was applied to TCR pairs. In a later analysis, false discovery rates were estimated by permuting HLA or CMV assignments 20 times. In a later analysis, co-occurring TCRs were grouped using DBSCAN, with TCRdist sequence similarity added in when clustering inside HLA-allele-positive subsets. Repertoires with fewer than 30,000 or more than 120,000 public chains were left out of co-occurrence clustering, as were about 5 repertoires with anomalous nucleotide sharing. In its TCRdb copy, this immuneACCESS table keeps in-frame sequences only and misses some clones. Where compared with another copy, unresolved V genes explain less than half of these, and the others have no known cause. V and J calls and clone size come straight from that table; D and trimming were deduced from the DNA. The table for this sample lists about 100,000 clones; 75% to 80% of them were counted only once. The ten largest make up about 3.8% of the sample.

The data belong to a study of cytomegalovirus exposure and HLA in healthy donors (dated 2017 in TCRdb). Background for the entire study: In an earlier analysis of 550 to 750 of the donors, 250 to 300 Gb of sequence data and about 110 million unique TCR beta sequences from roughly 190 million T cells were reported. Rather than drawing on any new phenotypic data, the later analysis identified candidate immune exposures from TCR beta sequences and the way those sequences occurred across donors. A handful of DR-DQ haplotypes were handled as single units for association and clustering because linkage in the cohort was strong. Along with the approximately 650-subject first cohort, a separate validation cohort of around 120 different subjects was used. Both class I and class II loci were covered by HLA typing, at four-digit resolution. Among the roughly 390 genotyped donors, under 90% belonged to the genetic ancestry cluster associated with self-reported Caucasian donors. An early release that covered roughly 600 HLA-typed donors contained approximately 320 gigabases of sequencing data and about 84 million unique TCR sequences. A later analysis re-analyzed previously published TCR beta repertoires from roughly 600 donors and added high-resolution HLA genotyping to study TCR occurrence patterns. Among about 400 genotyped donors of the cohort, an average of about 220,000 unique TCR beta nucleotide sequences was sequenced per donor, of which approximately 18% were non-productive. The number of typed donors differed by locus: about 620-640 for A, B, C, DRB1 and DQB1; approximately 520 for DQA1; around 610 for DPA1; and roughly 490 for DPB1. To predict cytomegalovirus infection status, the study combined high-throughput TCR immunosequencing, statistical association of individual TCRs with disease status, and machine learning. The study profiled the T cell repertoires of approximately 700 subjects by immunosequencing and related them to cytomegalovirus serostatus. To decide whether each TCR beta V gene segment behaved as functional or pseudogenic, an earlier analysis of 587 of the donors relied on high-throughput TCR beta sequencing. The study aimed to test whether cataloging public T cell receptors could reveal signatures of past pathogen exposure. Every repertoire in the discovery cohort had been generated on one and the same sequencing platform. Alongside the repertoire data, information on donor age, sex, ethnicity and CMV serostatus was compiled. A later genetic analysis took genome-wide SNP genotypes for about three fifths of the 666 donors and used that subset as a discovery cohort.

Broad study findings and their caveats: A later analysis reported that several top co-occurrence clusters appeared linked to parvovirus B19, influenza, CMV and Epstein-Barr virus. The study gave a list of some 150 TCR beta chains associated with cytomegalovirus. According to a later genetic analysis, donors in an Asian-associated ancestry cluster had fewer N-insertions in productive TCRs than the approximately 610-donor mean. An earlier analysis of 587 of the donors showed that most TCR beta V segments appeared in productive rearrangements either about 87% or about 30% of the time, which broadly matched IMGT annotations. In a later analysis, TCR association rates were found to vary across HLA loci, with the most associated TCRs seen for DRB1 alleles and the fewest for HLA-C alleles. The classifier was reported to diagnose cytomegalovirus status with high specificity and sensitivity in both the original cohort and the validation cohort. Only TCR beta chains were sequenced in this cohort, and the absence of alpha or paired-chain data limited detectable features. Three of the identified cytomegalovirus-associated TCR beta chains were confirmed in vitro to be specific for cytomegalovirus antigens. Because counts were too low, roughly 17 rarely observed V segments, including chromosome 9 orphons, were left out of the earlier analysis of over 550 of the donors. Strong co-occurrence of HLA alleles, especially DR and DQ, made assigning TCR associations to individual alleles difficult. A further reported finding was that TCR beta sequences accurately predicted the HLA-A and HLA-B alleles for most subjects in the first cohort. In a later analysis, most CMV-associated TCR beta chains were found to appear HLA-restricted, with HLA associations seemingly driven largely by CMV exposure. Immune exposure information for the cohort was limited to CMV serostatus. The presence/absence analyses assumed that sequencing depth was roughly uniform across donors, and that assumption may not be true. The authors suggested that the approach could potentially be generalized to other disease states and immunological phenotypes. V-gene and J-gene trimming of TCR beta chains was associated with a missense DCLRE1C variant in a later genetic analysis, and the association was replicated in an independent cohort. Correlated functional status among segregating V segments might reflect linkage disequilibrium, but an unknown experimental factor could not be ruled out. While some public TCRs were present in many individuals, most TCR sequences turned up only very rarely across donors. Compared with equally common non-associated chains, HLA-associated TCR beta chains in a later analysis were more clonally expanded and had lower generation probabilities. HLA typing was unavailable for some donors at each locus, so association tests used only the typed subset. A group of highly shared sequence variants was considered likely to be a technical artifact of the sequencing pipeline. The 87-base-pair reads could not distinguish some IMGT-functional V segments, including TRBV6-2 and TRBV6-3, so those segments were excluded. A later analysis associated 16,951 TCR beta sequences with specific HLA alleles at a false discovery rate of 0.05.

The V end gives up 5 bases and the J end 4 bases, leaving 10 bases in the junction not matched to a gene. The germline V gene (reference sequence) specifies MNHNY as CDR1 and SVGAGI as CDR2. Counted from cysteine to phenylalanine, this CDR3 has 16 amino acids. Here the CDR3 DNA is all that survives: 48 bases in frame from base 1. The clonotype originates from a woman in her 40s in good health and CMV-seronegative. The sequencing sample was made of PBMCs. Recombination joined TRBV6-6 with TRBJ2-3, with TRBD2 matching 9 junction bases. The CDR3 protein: CASSQLGTSSPDTQYF. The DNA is TGTGCCAGCAGTCAGCTCGGGACTAGCTCCCCAGATACGCAGTATTTT.